Listed below are T cell receptor beta chains from one sample, sequenced in a study of T cells in tuberculosis. The repertoire was sequenced with immunoSEQ multiplex PCR; TCRdb's copy has only in-frame clones and lacks some. The sample records 25,000 to 35,000 clones, around 93% being singletons. Source material: PBMCs. These receptors originate from a donor under 30 with latent tuberculosis or without tuberculosis infection. Some clones in this sample may be carry-over from other donors' samples. Each CDR3 is given without its conserved first and last residue.

ASSEVTDIISGYT	TRBV5-1	TRBJ1-2	13
ASSLWSVYEQY	TRBV5-6	TRBJ2-7	11
ASSYSTEQY	TRBV6-6	TRBJ2-7	9
ASRGQGAISNQPQH	TRBV19	TRBJ1-5	14
ASSEAGQQTYNEQF	TRBV6-1	TRBJ2-1	14
ASSEQRGDSPLH	TRBV2	TRBJ1-6	12
ASSEVRLGTDTQY	TRBV2	TRBJ2-3	13
ASSHPGSGEKLF	TRBV4-1	TRBJ1-4	12
ASSASRDRNTEAF	TRBV2	TRBJ1-1	13
ASSEAPGNRMNTEAF	TRBV2	TRBJ1-1	15
ASSLAGIPANYGYT	TRBV5-1	TRBJ1-2	14
AWSPFPNYGYT	TRBV30	TRBJ1-2	11
ASHRGQRGDTEAF	TRBV27	TRBJ1-1	13
ASSEDSGRDYTDTQY	TRBV6-1	TRBJ2-3	15
ASRAGGTEAF	TRBV28	TRBJ1-1	10
AIRYQGQGTEAF	TRBV10-3	TRBJ1-1	12
AVADTSSYEQY	TRBV10-3	TRBJ2-7	11
ASSPGTGAYGTEAF	TRBV7-6	TRBJ1-1	14
ASHRLAGTADTQY	TRBV5-1	TRBJ2-3	13
ASSDLNGELF	TRBV2	TRBJ2-2	10
ASSRGGDYEQY	TRBV4-1	TRBJ2-7	11
ASSDEGRREQY	TRBV5-1	TRBJ2-7	11
ASSEALRQAGMNTEAF	TRBV6-1	TRBJ1-1	16
ASRDPTGSTDTQY	TRBV6-1	TRBJ2-3	13
ASSSRSGPAYNEQF	TRBV7-2	TRBJ2-1	14
ASSGLQGQWGHITDTQY	TRBV23-1	TRBJ2-3	17
ASSFPDRGRDTEAF	TRBV28	TRBJ1-1	14
ASSTLTAYSYNEQF	TRBV7-8	TRBJ2-1	14
ASNLAESSYNEQF	TRBV2	TRBJ2-1	13
ASHRDGNSPLH	TRBV10-2	TRBJ1-6	11
AISESVSQSFYGYT	TRBV10-3	TRBJ1-2	14